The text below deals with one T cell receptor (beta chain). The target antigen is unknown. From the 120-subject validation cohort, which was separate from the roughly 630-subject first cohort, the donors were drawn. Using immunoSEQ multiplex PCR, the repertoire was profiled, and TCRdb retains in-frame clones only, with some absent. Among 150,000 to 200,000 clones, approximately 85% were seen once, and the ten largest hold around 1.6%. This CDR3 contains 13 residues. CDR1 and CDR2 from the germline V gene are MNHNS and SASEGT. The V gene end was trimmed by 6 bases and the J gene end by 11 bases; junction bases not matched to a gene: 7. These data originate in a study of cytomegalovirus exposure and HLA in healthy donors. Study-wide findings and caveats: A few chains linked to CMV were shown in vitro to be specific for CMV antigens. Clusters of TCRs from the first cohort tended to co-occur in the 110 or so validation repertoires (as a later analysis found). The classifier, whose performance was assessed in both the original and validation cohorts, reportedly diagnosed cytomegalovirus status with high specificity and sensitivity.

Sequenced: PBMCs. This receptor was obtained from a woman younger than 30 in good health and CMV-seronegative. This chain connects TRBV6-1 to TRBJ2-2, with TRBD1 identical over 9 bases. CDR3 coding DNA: TGTGCCAGCAGAATCGGACAGGGGTCAGAGCTGTTTTTT. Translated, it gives CASRIGQGSELFF.